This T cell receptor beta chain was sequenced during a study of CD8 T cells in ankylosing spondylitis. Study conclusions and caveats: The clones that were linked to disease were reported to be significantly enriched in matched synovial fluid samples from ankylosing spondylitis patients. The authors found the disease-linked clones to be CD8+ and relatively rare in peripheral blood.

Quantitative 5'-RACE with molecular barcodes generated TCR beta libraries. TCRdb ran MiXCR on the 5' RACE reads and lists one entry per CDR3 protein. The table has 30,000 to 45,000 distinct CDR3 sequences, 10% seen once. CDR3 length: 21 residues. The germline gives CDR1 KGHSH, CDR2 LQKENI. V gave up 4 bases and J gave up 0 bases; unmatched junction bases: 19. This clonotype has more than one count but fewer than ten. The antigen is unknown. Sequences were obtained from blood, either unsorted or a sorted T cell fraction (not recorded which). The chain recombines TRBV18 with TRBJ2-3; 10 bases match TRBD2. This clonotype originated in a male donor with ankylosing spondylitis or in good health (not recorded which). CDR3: CASSHSPQLAGDSASTDTQYF. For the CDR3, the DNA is TGTGCCAGCTCACACTCACCGCAGCTAGCGGGAGACAGTGCTAGCACAGATACGCAGTATTTT.